These 19 T cell receptor beta chains share one sample of origin, sequenced in a study of blood T cell repertoires in COVID-19. Repertoires were generated with immunoSEQ multiplex PCR, while TCRdb's copy carries only in-frame clones and drops some. The data contain roughly 440,000 clones, about nine tenths of them seen just once; the ten biggest clones take up 10% to 15%. Source material: peripheral blood. The source of these receptors is a woman aged 45-65 years with COVID-19, enrolled during active disease.

This chain links TRBV29-1 with TRBJ2-5, with D uncertain. Trimming stripped 3 bases from V and 0 bases from J, with 14 bases between. Germline values: CDR1 SQVTM, CDR2 ANQGSEA. There are 15 residues in the CDR3. Here the CDR3 reads CSVDHSYMYQETQYF. Here the CDR3 DNA reads TGCAGCGTTGATCACAGTTACATGTACCAAGAGACCCAGTACTTC.

This chain links TRBV7-9 with TRBJ2-1; D might be TRBD1 (5 bases). V lost 1 base and J 3 bases, leaving 13 bases between the germline ends. The CDR3 consists of 16 residues. Looked up from germline, CDR1 is SEHNR and CDR2 is FQNEAQ (reference sequence). The chain's CDR3 is CASSLVKGAYYNEQFF. CDR3 sequence (DNA): TGTGCCAGCAGCTTAGTAAAAGGGGCCTACTACAATGAGCAGTTCTTC.

V gene TRBV28 combines with J gene TRBJ2-1, with D perhaps TRBD1 (5 bases). CDR1 MDHEN and CDR2 SYDVKM come from the germline V gene. Trimming took off 7 bases at V and 10 bases at J, with 35 bases between the two ends. The length of the CDR3 is 19 residues. CDR3 nucleotides: TGTGCCAGCACCGTCCTCACCTCAGGGCAGAATCAAAAGTGGGGCGAGCAGTTCTTC. This translates into CASTVLTSGQNQKWGEQFF. Together with reference TRBV28 and TRBJ2-1, the CDR3 gives the full variable domain: DVKVTQSSRYLVKRTGEKVFLECVQDMDHENMFWYRQDPGLGLRLIYFSYDVKMKEKGDIPEGYSVSREKKERFSLILESASTNQTSMYLCASTVLTSGQNQKWGEQFFGPGTRLTVL.

This chain connects TRBV12-5 to TRBJ2-1; the D gene is possibly TRBD2 (5 bases). Germline V lookup: CDR1 LGHNT, CDR2 FRNRAP. This CDR3 is built from 17 residues. V lost 0 bases, J lost 0 bases, and 12 bases lay in between. DNA for the CDR3: TGTGCTAGTGGTTTGGTACGTCTGGGAGCCTCCTACAATGAGCAGTTCTTC. Encoded protein: CASGLVRLGASYNEQFF.

On this clone: This same CDR3 is encoded by further DNA sequences in the sample. The gene calls are TRBV3-1 (or the pseudogene TRBV3-2) and TRBJ1-1, with no clear D. V shed 0 bases and J shed 5 bases, with 10 bases lying between them. This CDR3 region has 14 residues. CDR1 is LGHDT and CDR2 is YNNKEL in the germline V gene (reference sequence). The CDR3 loop reads CASSQDPGNTEAFF. The CDR3 DNA reads as TGTGCCAGCAGCCAAGATCCCGGGAATACTGAAGCTTTCTTT.

The table lists this clone with a few counts. V gene TRBV5-1 combines with J gene TRBJ1-2; D uncertain. Trimming left V 4 bases short and J 2 bases short, with 9 bases between. This CDR3 has 13 amino acids. Germline CDR1 reads SGHRS; CDR2 reads YFSETQ. The CDR3 DNA sequence: TGCGCCAGCAGCCCTCAGGCGAACTATGGCTACACCTTC. It yields the protein CASSPQANYGYTF.

This clone was recorded a few times. The gene calls are TRBV18 and TRBJ1-1; tentatively, D is TRBD1 (6 bases). Trimming stripped 2 bases from V and 6 bases from J, with 13 bases between. The CDR3 sequence is 14 residues long. From germline, CDR1 is KGHSH and CDR2 LQKENI. In nucleotides, the CDR3 is TGTGCCAGCTCACCATCGCAGGGGATAGCTGAAGCTTTCTTT. Translation: CASSPSQGIAEAFF.

This rearrangement joins TRBV7-9 to TRBJ1-1; no reliable D call. This CDR3 contains 13 residues. V lost 6 bases and J 1 base, leaving 9 bases between the germline ends. The germline V gene has CDR1 SEHNR and CDR2 FQNEAQ (reference sequence). The CDR3 nucleotides are TGTGCCAGCAGATCAACAGAGAACACTGAAGCTTTCTTT. It codes for CASRSTENTEAFF.

The gene calls are TRBV5-1 and TRBJ1-1, with no clear D. Trimming cost V 0 bases and J 1 base, with 13 bases left between them. The CDR3 loop spans 16 amino acids. Germline loops: CDR1 SGHRS, CDR2 YFSETQ. The CDR3 region has the DNA TGCGCCAGCAGCTTGGAGGGCGTCGAGGGGAACACTGAAGCTTTCTTT. It translates to CASSLEGVEGNTEAFF. Full variable domain (missing parts from reference TRBV5-1 and TRBJ1-1): KAGVTQTPRYLIKTRGQQVTLSCSPISGHRSVSWYQQTPGQGLQFLFEYFSETQRNKGNFPGRFSGRQFSNSRSEMNVSTLELGDSALYLCASSLEGVEGNTEAFFGQGTRLTVV.

The rearrangement joins TRBV6-5 to TRBJ1-2, with 9 bases identical to TRBD1. The ends lost 6 bases at V and 4 bases at J; junction bases unmatched: 9. Germline V lookup: CDR1 MNHEY, CDR2 SVGAGI. The CDR3 has 15 residues. Written as DNA, the CDR3 is TGTGCCAGCAGACGCCGGGACAGGGCTGGCTATGGCTACACCTTC. Protein product: CASRRRDRAGYGYTF.

The chain joins TRBV5-1 to TRBJ2-1; perhaps TRBD2 as D (5 bases). This CDR3 has 17 amino acids. CDR1 and CDR2 from the germline V gene are SGHRS and YFSETQ. V dropped 2 bases and J dropped 7 bases, with 22 bases sitting between them. The CDR3 DNA is TGCGCCAGCAGCTTCCCGCAGGACTCCGCTCGCATTAATGAGCAGTTCTTC. This sequence encodes CASSFPQDSARINEQFF. Together with reference TRBV5-1 and TRBJ2-1, the CDR3 gives the full variable domain: KAGVTQTPRYLIKTRGQQVTLSCSPISGHRSVSWYQQTPGQGLQFLFEYFSETQRNKGNFPGRFSGRQFSNSRSEMNVSTLELGDSALYLCASSFPQDSARINEQFFGPGTRLTVL.

The chain combines TRBV7-2 with TRBJ1-1; D remains ambiguous. This CDR3 is 13 amino acids long. Trimming removed 1 base at V and 7 bases at J, with 10 bases between. Germline loops: CDR1 SGHTA, CDR2 FQGNSA. The CDR3, as DNA: TGTGCCAGCAGCTTAGACATTAGACTTGAAGCTTTCTTT. The encoded protein is CASSLDIRLEAFF.

The chain is built from TRBV6-5 and TRBJ1-2, with a tentative D call TRBD1 (5 bases). CDR1 is MNHEY and CDR2 is SVGAGI in the germline V gene. The germline V and J ends were trimmed by 2 bases and 5 bases, with 12 bases remaining between them. This CDR3 comprises 14 residues. CDR3 sequence (DNA): TGTGCCAGCAGTTACGGGCAGGGCCGGTATGGCTACACCTTC. It yields the protein CASSYGQGRYGYTF.

Note on this clone: Its ends do not fully match the called genes, so a read error is possible. This sequence joins TRBV28 and TRBJ2-7; 7 nucleotides align to TRBD1. The CDR3 spans 12 residues. Germline CDR1 MDHEN, CDR2 SYDVKM. The CDR3, as DNA: TGTGCCAGCACCACCCCGGGGACAGAGGCGACCTTC. It is translated as CASTTPGTEATF.

This clone appeared once. The V call is TRBV3-1 (or the pseudogene TRBV3-2), the J call TRBJ2-4, with D uncertain. The length of the CDR3 is 17 residues. Germline V CDR1 and CDR2: LGHDT, YNNKEL (reference sequence). The V gene lost 2 bases and the J gene lost 0 bases, with 14 bases spanning the gap. DNA of the CDR3: TGTGCCAGCAGCCAACCCGACCGACATTTAGCCAAAAACATTCAGTACTTC. Its protein product is CASSQPDRHLAKNIQYF.

In this sample, this clone turned up once. Here the CDR3 reads CASSFSGRTDTQYF. In nucleotides, the CDR3 is TGTGCCAGCAGCTTTTCAGGCCGCACAGATACGCAGTATTTT. The chain employs TRBV7-9 and TRBJ2-3, with D uncertain. The CDR3 totals 14 residues. Between the trimmed V and J ends, which lost 3 bases and 1 base, there was a span of 8 bases. Germline values: CDR1 SEHNR, CDR2 FQNEAQ (reference sequence).

This clone was counted between two and nine times. One end of the junction fails to match germline, which may point to a read error. CDR3 sequence reads: CASSRQGQSTLF. CDR3 DNA: TGTGCCAGCAGCCGACAGGGCCAGTCCACTCTCTTT. This chain uses TRBV11-3 with TRBJ1-1; TRBD1 aligns across 7 bases. The CDR3 has 12 amino acids. Per the germline V gene, CDR1 is SGHNT and CDR2 is YENEEA.

The genes are TRBV6-1 and TRBJ2-1, with 7 nucleotides matching TRBD1. The CDR3 sequence is 15 residues long. V was pared by 0 bases and J by 6 bases, with 5 bases of the junction left unmatched. The V gene's germline CDR1 is MNHNS and CDR2 SASEGT. The CDR3 DNA is TGTGCCAGCAGTGAAGCCATGGGACAGCGCAATGAGCAGTTCTTC. The encoded protein is CASSEAMGQRNEQFF.

This chain connects TRBV20-1 to TRBJ2-7; D not resolved. Trimming removed 3 bases from V and 0 bases from J, with 15 bases in between. Looked up from germline, CDR1 is DFQATT and CDR2 is SNEGSKA (reference sequence). The CDR3 has 15 residues. This CDR3 reads CSASPYTGYSYEQYF. The CDR3 DNA reads TGCAGTGCTAGTCCATACACGGGTTACTCCTACGAGCAGTACTTC.